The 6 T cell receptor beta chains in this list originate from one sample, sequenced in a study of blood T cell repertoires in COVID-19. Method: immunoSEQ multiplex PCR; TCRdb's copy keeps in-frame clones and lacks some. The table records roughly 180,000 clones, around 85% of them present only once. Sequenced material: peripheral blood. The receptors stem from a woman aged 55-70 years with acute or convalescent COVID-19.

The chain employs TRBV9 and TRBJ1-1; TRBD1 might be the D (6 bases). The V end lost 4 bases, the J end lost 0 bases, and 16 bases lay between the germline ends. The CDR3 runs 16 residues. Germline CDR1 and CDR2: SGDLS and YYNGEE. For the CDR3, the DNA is TGTGCCAGCAGCCCGGGCAGGGGCCGAATGAACACTGAAGCTTTCTTT. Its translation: CASSPGRGRMNTEAFF.

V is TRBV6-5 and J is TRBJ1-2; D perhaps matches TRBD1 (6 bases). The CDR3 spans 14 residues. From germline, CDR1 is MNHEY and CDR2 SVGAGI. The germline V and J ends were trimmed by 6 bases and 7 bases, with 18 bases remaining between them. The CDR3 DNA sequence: TGTGCCAGCAGCCGTCTTGGGGGCGCGGGTGGCTACACCTTC. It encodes CASSRLGGAGGYTF.

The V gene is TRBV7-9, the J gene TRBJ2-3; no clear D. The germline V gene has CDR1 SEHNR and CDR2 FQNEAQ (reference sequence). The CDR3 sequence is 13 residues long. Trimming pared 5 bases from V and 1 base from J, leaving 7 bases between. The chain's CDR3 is CASSRSGTDTQYF. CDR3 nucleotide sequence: TGTGCCAGCAGCCGCTCGGGCACAGATACGCAGTATTTT.

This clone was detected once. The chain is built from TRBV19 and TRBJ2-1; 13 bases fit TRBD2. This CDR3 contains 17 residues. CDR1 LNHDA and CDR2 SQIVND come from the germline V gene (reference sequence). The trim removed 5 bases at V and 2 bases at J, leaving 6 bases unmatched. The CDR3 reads CASSRLAGGMAYNEQFF. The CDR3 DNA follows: TGTGCCAGTAGTCGACTAGCGGGAGGTATGGCCTACAATGAGCAGTTCTTC.

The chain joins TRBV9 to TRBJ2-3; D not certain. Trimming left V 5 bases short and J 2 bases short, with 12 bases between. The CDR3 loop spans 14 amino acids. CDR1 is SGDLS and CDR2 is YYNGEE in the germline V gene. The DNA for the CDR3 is TGTGCCAGCAGTGAAAACCCTAACACAGATACGCAGTATTTT. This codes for CASSENPNTDTQYF. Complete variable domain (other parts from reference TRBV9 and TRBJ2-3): DSGVTQTPKHLITATGQRVTLRCSPRSGDLSVYWYQQSLDQGLQFLIQYYNGEERAKGNILERFSAQQFPDLHSELNLSSLELGDSALYFCASSENPNTDTQYFGPGTRLTVL.

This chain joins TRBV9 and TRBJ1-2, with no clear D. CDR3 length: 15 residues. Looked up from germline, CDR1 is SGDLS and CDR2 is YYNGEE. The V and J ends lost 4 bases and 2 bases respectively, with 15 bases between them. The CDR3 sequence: CASSPHPGLNYGYTF. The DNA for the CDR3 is TGTGCCAGCAGCCCCCATCCGGGATTAAACTATGGCTACACCTTC.